Described below is a single T cell receptor (beta chain) sequence and its context. This sample is drawn from a study of T cell repertoires in cytomegalovirus infection. This CDR3 comprises 17 residues. The germline V gene has CDR1 SGHDT and CDR2 YYEEEE. The ends were cut back, 6 bases at V and 2 bases at J, with 22 bases in the middle. Using its own MiXCR run on the reads, TCRdb lists one record per CDR3 protein. The table lists 350,000 to 500,000 distinct CDR3 sequences, roughly 30% of them singletons. This sequence joins TRBV5-6 and TRBJ2-3, with D perhaps TRBD1 (5 bases). Input material: PBMCs. This receptor was identified in a human donor in good health (CMV status not recorded). Some clones in this sample may be carry-over from other donors' samples. In DNA form, the CDR3 reads TGTGCCAGCACCTCGCAAGGTGAAGGGGTTTTCACAGATACGCAGTATTTT. Its translation: CASTSQGEGVFTDTQYF.